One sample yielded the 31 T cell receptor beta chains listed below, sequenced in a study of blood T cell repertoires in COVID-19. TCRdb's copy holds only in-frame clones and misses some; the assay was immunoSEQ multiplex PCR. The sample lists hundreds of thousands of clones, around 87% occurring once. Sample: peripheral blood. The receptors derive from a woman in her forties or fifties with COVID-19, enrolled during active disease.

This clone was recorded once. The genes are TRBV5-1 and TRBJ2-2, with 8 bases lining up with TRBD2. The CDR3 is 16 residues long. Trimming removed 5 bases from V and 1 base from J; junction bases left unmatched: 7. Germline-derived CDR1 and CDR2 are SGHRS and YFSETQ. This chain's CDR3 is CASRGVTSGNTGELFF. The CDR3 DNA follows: TGCGCCAGCAGAGGAGTAACTAGCGGGAACACCGGGGAGCTGTTTTTT.

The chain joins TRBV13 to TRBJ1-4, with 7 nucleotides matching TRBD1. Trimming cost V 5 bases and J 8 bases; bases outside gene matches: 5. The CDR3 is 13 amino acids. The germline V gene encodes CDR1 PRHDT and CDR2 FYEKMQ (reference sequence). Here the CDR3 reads CASSRQGREKLFF. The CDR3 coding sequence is TGTGCCAGCAGCCGACAGGGACGGGAAAAACTGTTTTTT.

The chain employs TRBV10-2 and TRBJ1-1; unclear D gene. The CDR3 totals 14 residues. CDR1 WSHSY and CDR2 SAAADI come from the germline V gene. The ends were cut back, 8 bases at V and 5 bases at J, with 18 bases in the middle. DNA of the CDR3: TGCGCCAGCTTGAGGTGGCAGCCCCCAACTGAAGCTTTCTTT. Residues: CASLRWQPPTEAFF.

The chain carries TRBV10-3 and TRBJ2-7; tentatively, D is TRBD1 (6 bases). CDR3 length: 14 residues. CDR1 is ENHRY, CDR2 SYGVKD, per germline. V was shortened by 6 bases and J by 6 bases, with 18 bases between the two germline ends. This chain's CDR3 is CAIRPGHDLGEQYF. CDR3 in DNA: TGTGCCATCAGGCCGGGACACGATCTGGGCGAGCAGTACTTC.

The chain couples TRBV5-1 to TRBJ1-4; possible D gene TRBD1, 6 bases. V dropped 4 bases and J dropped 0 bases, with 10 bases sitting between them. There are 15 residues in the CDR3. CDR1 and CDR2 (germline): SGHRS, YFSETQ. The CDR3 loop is CASSPGQTTNEKLFF. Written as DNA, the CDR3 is TGCGCCAGCAGCCCCGGACAGACAACTAATGAAAAACTGTTTTTT.

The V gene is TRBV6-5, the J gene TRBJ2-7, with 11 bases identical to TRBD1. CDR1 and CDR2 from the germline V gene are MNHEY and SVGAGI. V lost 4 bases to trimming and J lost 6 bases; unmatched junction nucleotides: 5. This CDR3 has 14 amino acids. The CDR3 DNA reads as TGTGCCAGCAGTTCCGCGGACAGGGGGCGCGAGCAGTACTTC. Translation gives CASSSADRGREQYF.

The CDR3 is CASSLALAGAINEQFF. In nucleotides, the CDR3 is TGTGCCAGCAGCTTAGCTCTAGCGGGAGCGATAAATGAGCAGTTCTTC. V and J are TRBV7-9 and TRBJ2-1; 10 bases match TRBD2. Germline V gene data show CDR1 as SEHNR and CDR2 as FQNEAQ (reference sequence). The CDR3 has 16 amino acids. The ends lost 0 bases at V and 7 bases at J; junction bases unmatched: 6. The whole variable domain, remainder taken from reference TRBV7-9 and TRBJ2-1, is DTGVSQNPRHKITKRGQNVTFRCDPISEHNRLYWYRQTLGQGPEFLTYFQNEAQLEKSRLLSDRFSAERPKGSFSTLEIQRTEQGDSAMYLCASSLALAGAINEQFFGPGTRLTVL.

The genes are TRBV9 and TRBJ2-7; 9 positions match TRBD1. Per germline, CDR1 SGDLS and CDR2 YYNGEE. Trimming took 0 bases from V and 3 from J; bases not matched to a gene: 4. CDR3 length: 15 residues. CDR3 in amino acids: CASSVGGQGIYEQYF. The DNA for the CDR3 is TGTGCCAGCAGCGTAGGAGGACAGGGGATCTACGAGCAGTACTTC.

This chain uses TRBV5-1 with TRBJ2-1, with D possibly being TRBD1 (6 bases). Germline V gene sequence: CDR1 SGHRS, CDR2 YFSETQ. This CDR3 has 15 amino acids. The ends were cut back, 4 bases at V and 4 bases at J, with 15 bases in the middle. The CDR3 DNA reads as TGCGCCAGCAGCCATGAGGGTCAGGGGTACAATGAGCAGTTCTTC. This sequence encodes CASSHEGQGYNEQFF.

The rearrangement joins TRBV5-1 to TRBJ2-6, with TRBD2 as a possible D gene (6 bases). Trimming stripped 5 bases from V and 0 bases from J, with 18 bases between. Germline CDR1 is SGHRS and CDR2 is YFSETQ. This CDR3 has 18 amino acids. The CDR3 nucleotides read TGCGCCAGCAGACAAGGAGGGGTGGGATTCTCTGGGGCCAACGTCCTGACTTTC. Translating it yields CASRQGGVGFSGANVLTF. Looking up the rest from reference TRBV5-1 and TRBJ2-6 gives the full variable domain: KAGVTQTPRYLIKTRGQQVTLSCSPISGHRSVSWYQQTPGQGLQFLFEYFSETQRNKGNFPGRFSGRQFSNSRSEMNVSTLELGDSALYLCASRQGGVGFSGANVLTFGAGSRLTVL.

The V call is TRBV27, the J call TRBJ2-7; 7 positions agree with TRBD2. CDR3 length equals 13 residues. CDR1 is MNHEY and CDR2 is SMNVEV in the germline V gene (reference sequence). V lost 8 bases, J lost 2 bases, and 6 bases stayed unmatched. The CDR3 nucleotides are TGTGCCAGCCCTAGCGGATGCCCCTACGAGCAGTACTTC. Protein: CASPSGCPYEQYF.

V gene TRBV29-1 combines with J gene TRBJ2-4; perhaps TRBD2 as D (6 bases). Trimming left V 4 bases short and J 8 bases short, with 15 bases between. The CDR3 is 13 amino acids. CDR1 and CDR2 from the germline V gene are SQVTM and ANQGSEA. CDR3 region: CSVAGGEFDIQYF. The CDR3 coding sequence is TGCAGCGTTGCCGGGGGAGAATTTGACATTCAGTACTTC.

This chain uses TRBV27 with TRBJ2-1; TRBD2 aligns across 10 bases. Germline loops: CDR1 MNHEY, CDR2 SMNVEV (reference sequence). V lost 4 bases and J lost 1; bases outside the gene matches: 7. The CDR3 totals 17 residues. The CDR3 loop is CASSSPISGRSYNEQFF. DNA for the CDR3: TGTGCCAGCAGTTCCCCAATTAGCGGGAGGTCCTACAATGAGCAGTTCTTC.

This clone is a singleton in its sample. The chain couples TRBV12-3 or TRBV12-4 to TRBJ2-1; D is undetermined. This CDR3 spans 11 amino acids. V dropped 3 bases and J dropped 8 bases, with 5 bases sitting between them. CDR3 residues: CASSFRDEQFF. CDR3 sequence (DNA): TGTGCCAGCAGTTTTCGAGATGAGCAGTTCTTC.

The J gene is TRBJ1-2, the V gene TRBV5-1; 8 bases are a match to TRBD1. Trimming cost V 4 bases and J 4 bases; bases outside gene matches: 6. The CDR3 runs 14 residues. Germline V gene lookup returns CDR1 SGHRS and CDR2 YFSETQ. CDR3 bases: TGCGCCAGCAGCCCGGGGGACAGGACCTATGGCTACACCTTC. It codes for CASSPGDRTYGYTF.

CDR3: CASSSTDRINTGELFF. DNA of the CDR3: TGTGCCAGCAGTTCCACCGACAGGATAAACACCGGGGAGCTGTTTTTT. The V call is TRBV27, the J call TRBJ2-2; D perhaps matches TRBD1 (6 bases). Looked up from germline, CDR1 is MNHEY and CDR2 is SMNVEV (reference sequence). V was shortened by 4 bases and J by 2 bases, with 14 bases between the two germline ends. The CDR3 loop spans 16 amino acids.

This CDR3 reads CASSLVGPGGYEQYF. The CDR3 region has the DNA TGTGCCAGCAGCTTAGTTGGGCCCGGAGGGTACGAGCAGTACTTC. V gene TRBV11-2 combines with J gene TRBJ2-7; tentatively, D is TRBD2 (6 bases). V shed 1 base and J shed 4 bases, with 14 bases lying between them. Germline lookup yields CDR1 SGHAT and CDR2 FQNNGV. CDR3 length: 15 residues.

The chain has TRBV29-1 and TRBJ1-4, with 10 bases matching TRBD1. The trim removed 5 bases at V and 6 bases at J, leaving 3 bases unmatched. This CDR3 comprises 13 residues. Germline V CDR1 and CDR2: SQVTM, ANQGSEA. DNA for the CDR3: TGCAGCGTTCCCGGGACAGGGGATGAAAAACTGTTTTTT. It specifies CSVPGTGDEKLFF.

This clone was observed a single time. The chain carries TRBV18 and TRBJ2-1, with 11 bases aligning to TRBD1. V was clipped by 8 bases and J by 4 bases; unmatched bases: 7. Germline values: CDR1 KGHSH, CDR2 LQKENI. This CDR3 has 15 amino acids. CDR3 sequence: CASLKGTGGYNEQFF. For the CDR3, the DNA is TGTGCCAGCCTGAAAGGGACAGGGGGTTACAATGAGCAGTTCTTC.

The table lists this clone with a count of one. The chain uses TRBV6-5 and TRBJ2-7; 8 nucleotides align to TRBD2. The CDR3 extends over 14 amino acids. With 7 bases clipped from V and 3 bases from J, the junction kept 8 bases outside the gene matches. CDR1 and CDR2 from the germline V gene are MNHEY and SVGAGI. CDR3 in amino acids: CASNPGLASYEQYF. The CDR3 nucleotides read TGTGCCAGCAACCCCGGACTAGCCAGCTACGAGCAGTACTTC.

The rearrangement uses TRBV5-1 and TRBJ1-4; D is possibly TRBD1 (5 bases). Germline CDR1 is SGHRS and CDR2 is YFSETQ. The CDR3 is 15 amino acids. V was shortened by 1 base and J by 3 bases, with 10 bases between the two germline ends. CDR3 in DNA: TGCGCCAGCAGCTTGAACACAGGCGCTAATGAAAAACTGTTTTTT. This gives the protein CASSLNTGANEKLFF.

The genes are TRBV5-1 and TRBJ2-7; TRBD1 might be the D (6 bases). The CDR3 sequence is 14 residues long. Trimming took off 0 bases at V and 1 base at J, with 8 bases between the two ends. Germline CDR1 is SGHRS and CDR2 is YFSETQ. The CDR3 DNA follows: TGCGCCAGCAGCTTGGACAGGGCATCCTACGAGCAGTACTTC. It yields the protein CASSLDRASYEQYF.

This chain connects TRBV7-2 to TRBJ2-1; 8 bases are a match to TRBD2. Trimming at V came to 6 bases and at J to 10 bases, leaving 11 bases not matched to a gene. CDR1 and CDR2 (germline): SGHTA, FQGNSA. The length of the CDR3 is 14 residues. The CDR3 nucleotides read TGTGCCAGCAGACTCCCGGGGGTAGCGGGAGAGCAGTTCTTC. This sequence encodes CASRLPGVAGEQFF. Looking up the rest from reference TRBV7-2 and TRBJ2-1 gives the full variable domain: GAGVSQSPSNKVTEKGKDVELRCDPISGHTALYWYRQSLGQGLEFLIYFQGNSAPDKSGLPSDRFSAERTGGSVSTLTIQRTQQEDSAVYLCASRLPGVAGEQFFGPGTRLTVL.

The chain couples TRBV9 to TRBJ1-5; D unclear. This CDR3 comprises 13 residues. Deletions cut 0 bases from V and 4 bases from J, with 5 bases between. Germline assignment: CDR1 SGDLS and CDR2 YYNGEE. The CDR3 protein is CASSVDINQPQHF. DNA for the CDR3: TGTGCCAGCAGCGTAGATATTAATCAGCCCCAGCATTTT.

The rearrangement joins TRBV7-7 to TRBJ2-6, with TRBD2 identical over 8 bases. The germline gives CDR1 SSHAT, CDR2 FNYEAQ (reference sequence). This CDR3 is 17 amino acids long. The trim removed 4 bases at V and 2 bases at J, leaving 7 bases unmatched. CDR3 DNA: TGTGCCAGCAGCTCGAGCGGGAGAGGGGCTGGGGCCAACGTCCTGACTTTC. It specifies CASSSSGRGAGANVLTF.

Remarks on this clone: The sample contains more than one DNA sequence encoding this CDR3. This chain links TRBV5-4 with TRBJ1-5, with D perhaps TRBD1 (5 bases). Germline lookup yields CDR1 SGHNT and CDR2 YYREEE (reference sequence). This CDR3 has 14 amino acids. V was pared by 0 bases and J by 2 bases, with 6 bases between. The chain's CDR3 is CASSLEGGNQPQHF. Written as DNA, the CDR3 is TGTGCCAGCAGCTTGGAAGGGGGCAATCAGCCCCAGCATTTT.

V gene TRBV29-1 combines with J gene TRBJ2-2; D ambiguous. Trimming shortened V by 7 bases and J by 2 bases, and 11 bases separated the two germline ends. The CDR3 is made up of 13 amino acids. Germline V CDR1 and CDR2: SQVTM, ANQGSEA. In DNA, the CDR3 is TGCAGCGCCAAACAGAGTAACACCGGGGAGCTGTTTTTT. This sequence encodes CSAKQSNTGELFF.

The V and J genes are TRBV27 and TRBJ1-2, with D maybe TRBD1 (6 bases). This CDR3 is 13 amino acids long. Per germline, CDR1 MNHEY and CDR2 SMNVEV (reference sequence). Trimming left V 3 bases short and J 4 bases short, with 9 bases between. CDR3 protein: CASSFRDTYGYTF. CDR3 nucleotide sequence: TGTGCCAGCAGTTTCCGGGACACCTATGGCTACACCTTC.

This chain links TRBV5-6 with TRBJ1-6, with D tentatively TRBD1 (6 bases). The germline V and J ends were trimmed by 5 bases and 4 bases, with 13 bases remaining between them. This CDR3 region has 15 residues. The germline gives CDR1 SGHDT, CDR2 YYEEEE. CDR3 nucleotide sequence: TGTGCCAGCAGTAGGACAGAATTTTATAATTCACCCCTCCACTTT. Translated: CASSRTEFYNSPLHF.

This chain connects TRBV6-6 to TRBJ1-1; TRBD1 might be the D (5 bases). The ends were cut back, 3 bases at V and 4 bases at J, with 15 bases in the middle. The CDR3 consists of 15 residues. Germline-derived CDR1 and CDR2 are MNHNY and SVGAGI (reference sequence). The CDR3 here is CASSYGQGIGTEAFF. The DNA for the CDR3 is TGTGCCAGCAGTTATGGCCAGGGTATCGGCACTGAAGCTTTCTTT.

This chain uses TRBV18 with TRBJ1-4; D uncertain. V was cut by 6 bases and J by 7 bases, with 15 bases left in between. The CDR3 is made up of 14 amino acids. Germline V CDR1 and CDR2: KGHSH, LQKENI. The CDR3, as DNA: TGTGCCAGCTCTCCCAGGTCGGAGGGTGAAAAACTGTTTTTT. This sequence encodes CASSPRSEGEKLFF.